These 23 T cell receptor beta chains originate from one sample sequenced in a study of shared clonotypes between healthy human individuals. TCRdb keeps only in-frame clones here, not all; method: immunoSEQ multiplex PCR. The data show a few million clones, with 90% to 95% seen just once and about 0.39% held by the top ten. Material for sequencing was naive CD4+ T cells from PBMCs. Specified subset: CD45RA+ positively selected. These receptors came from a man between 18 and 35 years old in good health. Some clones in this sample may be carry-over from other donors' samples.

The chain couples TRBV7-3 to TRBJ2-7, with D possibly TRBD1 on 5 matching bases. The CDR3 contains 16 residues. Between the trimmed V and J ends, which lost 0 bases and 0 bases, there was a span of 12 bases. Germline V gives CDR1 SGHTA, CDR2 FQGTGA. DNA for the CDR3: TGTGCCAGCAGCTTAACGGGGCCTCCAAACTCCTACGAGCAGTACTTC. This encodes CASSLTGPPNSYEQYF.

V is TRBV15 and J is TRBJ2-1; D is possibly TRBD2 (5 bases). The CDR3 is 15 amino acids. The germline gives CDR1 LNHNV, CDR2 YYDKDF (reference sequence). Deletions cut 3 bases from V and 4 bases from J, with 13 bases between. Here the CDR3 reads CATSSTGRVYNEQFF. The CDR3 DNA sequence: TGTGCCACCAGCAGTACCGGGCGGGTATACAATGAGCAGTTCTTC.

Here the CDR3 reads CAIRGQGVVYEQYF. CDR3 sequence (DNA): TGTGCCATCAGGGGACAGGGAGTGGTATACGAGCAGTACTTC. The chain couples TRBV10-3 to TRBJ2-7; 9 nucleotides match TRBD1. The junction had 7 bases not matched to a gene; V was cut back by 6 bases and J by 4 bases. Germline V lookup: CDR1 ENHRY, CDR2 SYGVKD. The CDR3 consists of 14 residues.

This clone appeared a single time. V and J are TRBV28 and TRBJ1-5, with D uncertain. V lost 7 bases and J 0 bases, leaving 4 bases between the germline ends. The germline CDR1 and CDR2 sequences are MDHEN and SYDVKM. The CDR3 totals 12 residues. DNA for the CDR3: TGTGCCAGCAAAACTAGCAATCAGCCCCAGCATTTT. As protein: CASKTSNQPQHF.

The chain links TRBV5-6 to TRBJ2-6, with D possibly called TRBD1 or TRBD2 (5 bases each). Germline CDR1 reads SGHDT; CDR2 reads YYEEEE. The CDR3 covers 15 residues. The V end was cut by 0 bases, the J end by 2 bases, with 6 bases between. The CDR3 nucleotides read TGTGCCAGCAGCTTGGGAGGGGCTGGGGCCAACGTCCTGACTTTC. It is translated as CASSLGGAGANVLTF.

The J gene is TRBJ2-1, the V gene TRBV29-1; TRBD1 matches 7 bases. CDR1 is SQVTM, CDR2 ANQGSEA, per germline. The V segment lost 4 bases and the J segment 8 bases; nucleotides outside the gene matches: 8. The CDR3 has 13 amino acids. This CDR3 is CSVGDSLGDEQFF. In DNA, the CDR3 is TGCAGCGTTGGGGACAGCCTAGGCGATGAGCAGTTCTTC.

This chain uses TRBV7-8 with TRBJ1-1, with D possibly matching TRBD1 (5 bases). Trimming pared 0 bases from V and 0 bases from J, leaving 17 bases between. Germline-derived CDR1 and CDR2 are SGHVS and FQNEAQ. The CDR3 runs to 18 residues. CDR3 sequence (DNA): TGTGCCAGCAGCTTAGCTACTAGGATGGGGCAGTTGAACACTGAAGCTTTCTTT. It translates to CASSLATRMGQLNTEAFF.

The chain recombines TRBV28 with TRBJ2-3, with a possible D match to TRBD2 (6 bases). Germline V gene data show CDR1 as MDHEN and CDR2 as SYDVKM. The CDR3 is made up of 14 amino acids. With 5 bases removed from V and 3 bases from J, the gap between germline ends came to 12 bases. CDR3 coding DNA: TGTGCCAGCAGTCCCGGGAGTCTGACAGATACGCAGTATTTT. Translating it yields CASSPGSLTDTQYF.

CDR3: CASSPTVSSGANVLTF. The CDR3 nucleotides read TGTGCCAGCAGTCCCACGGTTAGTTCTGGGGCCAACGTCCTGACTTTC. The chain employs TRBV28 and TRBJ2-6, with D unresolved. Trimming shortened V by 5 bases and J by 1 base, and 12 bases separated the two germline ends. From germline, CDR1 is MDHEN and CDR2 SYDVKM. The CDR3 has 16 residues.

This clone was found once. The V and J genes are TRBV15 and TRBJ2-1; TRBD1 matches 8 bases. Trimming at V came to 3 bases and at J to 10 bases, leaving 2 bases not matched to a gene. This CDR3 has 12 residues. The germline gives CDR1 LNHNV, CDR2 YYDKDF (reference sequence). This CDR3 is CATSRDRVEQFF. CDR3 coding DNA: TGTGCCACCAGCAGGGACAGGGTCGAGCAGTTCTTC.

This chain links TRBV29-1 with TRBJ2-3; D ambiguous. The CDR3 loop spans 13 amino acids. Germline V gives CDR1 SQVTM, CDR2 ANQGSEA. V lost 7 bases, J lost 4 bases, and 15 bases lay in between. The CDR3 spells CSAAPIVADTQYF. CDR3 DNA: TGCAGCGCCGCCCCTATAGTAGCAGATACGCAGTATTTT.

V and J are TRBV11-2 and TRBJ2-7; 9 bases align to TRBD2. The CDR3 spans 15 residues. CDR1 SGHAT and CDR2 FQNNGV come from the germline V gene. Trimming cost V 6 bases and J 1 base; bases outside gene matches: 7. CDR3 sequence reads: CASRTTSGVSYEQYF. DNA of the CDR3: TGTGCCAGCAGAACGACTAGCGGAGTATCCTACGAGCAGTACTTC.

The CDR3 sequence: CASRPQPGQGYQETQYF. The CDR3 bases are TGTGCCAGCAGACCCCAACCGGGACAGGGGTACCAAGAGACCCAGTACTTC. The chain uses TRBV28 and TRBJ2-5; 10 bases fit TRBD1. Trimming cost V 6 bases and J 0 bases; bases outside gene matches: 10. The CDR3 sequence is 17 residues long. Looked up from germline, CDR1 is MDHEN and CDR2 is SYDVKM.

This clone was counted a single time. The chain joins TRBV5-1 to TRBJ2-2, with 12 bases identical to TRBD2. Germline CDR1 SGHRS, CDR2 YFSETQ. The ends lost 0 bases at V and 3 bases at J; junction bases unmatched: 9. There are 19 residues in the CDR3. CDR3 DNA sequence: TGCGCCAGCAGCTTGGTCAGGCTAGCGGGAGGGCCCCACACCGGGGAGCTGTTTTTT. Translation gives CASSLVRLAGGPHTGELFF.

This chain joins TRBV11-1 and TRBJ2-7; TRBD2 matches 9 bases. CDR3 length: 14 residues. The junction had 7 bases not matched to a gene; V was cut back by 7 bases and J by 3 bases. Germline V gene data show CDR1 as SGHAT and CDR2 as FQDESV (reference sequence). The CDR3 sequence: CASTATSGDYEQYF. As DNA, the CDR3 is TGTGCCAGCACTGCGACTAGCGGAGACTACGAGCAGTACTTC.

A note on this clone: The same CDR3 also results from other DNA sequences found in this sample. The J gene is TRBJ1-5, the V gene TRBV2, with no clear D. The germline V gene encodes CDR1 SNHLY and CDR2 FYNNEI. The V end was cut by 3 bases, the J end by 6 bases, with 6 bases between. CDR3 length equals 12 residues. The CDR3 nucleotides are TGTGCCAGCAGTGATAGGGCTCAGCCCCAGCATTTT. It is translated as CASSDRAQPQHF.

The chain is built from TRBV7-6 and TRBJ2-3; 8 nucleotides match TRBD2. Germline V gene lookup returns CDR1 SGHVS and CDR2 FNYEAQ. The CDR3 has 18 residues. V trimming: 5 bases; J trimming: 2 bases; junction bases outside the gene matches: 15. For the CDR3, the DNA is TGTGCCAGCAGCGTAGGGGTATATAGCGGGATGACCACAGATACGCAGTATTTT. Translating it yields CASSVGVYSGMTTDTQYF.

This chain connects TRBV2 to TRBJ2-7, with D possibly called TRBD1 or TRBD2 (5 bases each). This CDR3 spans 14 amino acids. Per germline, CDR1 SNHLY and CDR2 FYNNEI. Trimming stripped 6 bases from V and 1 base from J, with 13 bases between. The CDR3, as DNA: TGTGCCAGCAGCCTGGGACGTGGGTCCTACGAGCAGTACTTC. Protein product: CASSLGRGSYEQYF.

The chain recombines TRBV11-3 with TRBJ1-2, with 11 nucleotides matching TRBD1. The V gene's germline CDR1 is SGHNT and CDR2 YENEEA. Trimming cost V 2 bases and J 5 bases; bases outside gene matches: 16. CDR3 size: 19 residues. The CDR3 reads CASSLWTRTGGRGTYGYTF. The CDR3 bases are TGTGCCAGCAGCTTATGGACGAGGACAGGGGGCCGGGGGACATATGGCTACACCTTC.

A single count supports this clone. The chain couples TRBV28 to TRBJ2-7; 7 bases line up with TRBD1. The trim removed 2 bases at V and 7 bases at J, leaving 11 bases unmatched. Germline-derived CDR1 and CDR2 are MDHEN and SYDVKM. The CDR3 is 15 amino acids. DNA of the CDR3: TGTGCCAGCAGTTTACGGCAGGGGGTATTCGGAGAGCAGTACTTC. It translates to CASSLRQGVFGEQYF.

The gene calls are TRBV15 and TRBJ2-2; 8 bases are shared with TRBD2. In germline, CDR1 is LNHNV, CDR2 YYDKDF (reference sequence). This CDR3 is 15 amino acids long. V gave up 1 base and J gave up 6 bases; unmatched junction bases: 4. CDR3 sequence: CATSRGRTSPGELFF. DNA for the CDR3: TGTGCCACCAGCAGAGGTCGGACTAGCCCCGGGGAGCTGTTTTTT.

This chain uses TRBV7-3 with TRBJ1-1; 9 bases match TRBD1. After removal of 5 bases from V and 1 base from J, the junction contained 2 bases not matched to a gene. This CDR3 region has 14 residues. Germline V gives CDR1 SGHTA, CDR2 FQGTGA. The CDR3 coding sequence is TGTGCCAGCAGCATGACAGGGGGGAACACTGAAGCTTTCTTT. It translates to CASSMTGGNTEAFF.

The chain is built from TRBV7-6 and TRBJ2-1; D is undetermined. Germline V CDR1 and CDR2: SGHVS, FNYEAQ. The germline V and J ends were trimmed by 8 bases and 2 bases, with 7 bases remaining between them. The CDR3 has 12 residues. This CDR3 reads CASGRPYNEQFF. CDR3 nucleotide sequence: TGTGCCAGCGGGCGACCCTACAATGAGCAGTTCTTC.